This TCR beta chain stems from a study of T cells after somatic rescue of genetic block. The repertoire was sequenced with immunoSEQ multiplex PCR; TCRdb's copy has only in-frame clones and lacks some. Among around 7,900 clones listed, about 80% were seen once. The sequence was obtained from a boy younger than 18. The sequencing sample was made of peripheral blood mononuclear cells (PBMCs).

The CDR3 DNA sequence: TGCGCCAGCAGCCCGGGACTAGCGGGAGTAGGAGAGCAGTTCTTC. Translation: CASSPGLAGVGEQFF. The J gene is TRBJ2-1, the V gene TRBV5-1; 14 nucleotides align to TRBD2. Germline lookup yields CDR1 SGHRS and CDR2 YFSETQ. V was pared by 4 bases and J by 10 bases, with 7 bases of the junction left unmatched. CDR3 size: 15 residues.